One and the same sample provided the 15 T cell receptor beta chains below, sequenced in a study of response to subunit inactivated influenza vaccine. Via MiXCR, TCRdb re-called the RT-PCR reads, giving one row per CDR3 protein. Among about 780,000 distinct CDR3 sequences, about 18% were seen once, and the ten largest hold 11%. The material was PBMCs from blood, obtained roughly 5 days after vaccination. The receptors come from a man aged 50-60 years who received an inactivated influenza vaccine.

This clonotype was counted between two and nine times. The V call is TRBV10-3, the J call TRBJ2-3; D call uncertain. Trimming stripped 10 bases from V and 0 bases from J, with 14 bases between. This CDR3 comprises 14 residues. Germline CDR1 is ENHRY and CDR2 is SYGVKD. CDR3 coding DNA: TGTGCCACCAATGGGCACCCTAGCACAGATACGCAGTATTTT. Amino acids: CATNGHPSTDTQYF.

This clonotype was counted between two and nine times. The gene calls are TRBV12-3 or TRBV12-4 and TRBJ2-7; unclear D gene. The CDR3 consists of 13 residues. Trimming removed 6 bases from V and 12 bases from J, with 21 bases in between. The CDR3 protein is CASSLPTFGVLYF. The DNA for the CDR3 is TGTGCCAGCAGCCTACCCACCTTCGGAGTGCTGTACTTC.

In its sample, this clonotype was seen a few times. The J gene is TRBJ1-5, the V gene TRBV20-1; D is unclear. V gave up 1 base and J gave up 2 bases, with 9 bases separating them. Germline CDR1 is DFQATT and CDR2 is SNEGSKA (reference sequence). The CDR3 is 14 residues long. The CDR3 loop is CSARVRGGNQPQHF. CDR3 sequence (DNA): TGCAGTGCTAGAGTTCGTGGGGGCAATCAGCCCCAGCATTTT.

V gene TRBV5-1 combines with J gene TRBJ1-5, with D possibly being TRBD1 (6 bases). Looked up from germline, CDR1 is SGHRS and CDR2 is YFSETQ. This CDR3 has 19 residues. V was pared by 2 bases and J by 0 bases, with 21 bases between. The CDR3 region has the DNA TGCGCCAGCAGCTTCATCCGGGCAGGGGATCGTTATAGCAATCAGCCCCAGCATTTT. This translates into CASSFIRAGDRYSNQPQHF. Full variable domain (remainder filled in from reference TRBV5-1 and TRBJ1-5): KAGVTQTPRYLIKTRGQQVTLSCSPISGHRSVSWYQQTPGQGLQFLFEYFSETQRNKGNFPGRFSGRQFSNSRSEMNVSTLELGDSALYLCASSFIRAGDRYSNQPQHFGDGTRLSIL.

CDR3 sequence: CASSLPRHSGEKLFF. The DNA for the CDR3 is TGTGCCAGCAGCCTGCCTCGACACTCCGGTGAAAAACTGTTTTTT. The genes are TRBV25-1 and TRBJ1-4, with D unclear. The CDR3 totals 15 residues. Germline CDR1 and CDR2: MGHDK and SYGVNS. Trimming stripped 6 bases from V and 7 bases from J, with 18 bases between. Drawing the rest from reference TRBV25-1 and TRBJ1-4, the complete variable domain is EADIYQTPRYLVIGTGKKITLECSQTMGHDKMYWYQQDPGMELHLIHYSYGVNSTEKGDLSSESTVSRIRTEHFPLTLESARPSHTSQYLCASSLPRHSGEKLFFGSGTQLSVL.

This clonotype was seen a handful of times. The rearrangement joins TRBV6-5 to TRBJ2-5, with 8 bases lining up with TRBD2. CDR3 length: 16 amino acids. Unmatched junction bases numbered 8, after V lost 4 bases and J lost 1 base. CDR1 MNHEY and CDR2 SVGAGI come from the germline V gene. Here the CDR3 reads CASSSIRGLAQETQYF. In nucleotides, the CDR3 is TGTGCCAGCAGTTCCATTAGAGGACTAGCCCAAGAGACCCAGTACTTC.

This clonotype was counted ten times or more. The genes are TRBV7-6 and TRBJ1-6; 7 positions match TRBD1. Germline assignment: CDR1 SGHVS and CDR2 FNYEAQ. V was clipped by 4 bases and J by 0 bases; unmatched bases: 6. The CDR3 totals 17 residues. This CDR3 is CASSYTGQSSYNSPLHF. The CDR3 nucleotides are TGTGCCAGCAGCTATACGGGACAGAGCTCCTATAATTCACCCCTCCACTTT. The full variable domain, rest sourced from reference TRBV7-6 and TRBJ1-6, is GAGVSQSPRYKVTKRGQDVALRCDPISGHVSLYWYRQALGQGPEFLTYFNYEAQQDKSGLPNDRFSAERPEGSISTLTIQRTEQRDSAMYRCASSYTGQSSYNSPLHFGNGTRLTVT.

This clonotype was seen ten or more times. This sequence joins TRBV9 and TRBJ2-7; TRBD2 aligns across 7 bases. Germline V CDR1 and CDR2: SGDLS, YYNGEE. The CDR3 runs 16 residues. J gave up 0 bases and V 3 bases, and 9 bases lay outside the gene matches. CDR3 amino acids: CASSAGGSPSSYEQYF. CDR3 DNA: TGTGCCAGCAGCGCGGGGGGTAGTCCGAGCTCCTACGAGCAGTACTTC.

This clonotype has just a few counts. V usage is TRBV24-1 and J usage is TRBJ2-3; 11 bases are shared with TRBD2. J was trimmed by 3 bases and V by 9 bases; bases with no gene match: 7. CDR3 length equals 15 residues. The germline V gene encodes CDR1 KGHDR and CDR2 SFDVKD. The CDR3 loop is CATAVIAGGTDTQYF. Written as DNA, the CDR3 is TGTGCCACCGCTGTAATAGCGGGGGGGACAGATACGCAGTATTTT.

This clonotype has more than one count but fewer than ten. The gene calls are TRBV4-3 and TRBJ2-1; 7 nucleotides match TRBD2. The germline V gene has CDR1 LGHNA and CDR2 YSLEER. The ends lost 1 base at V and 10 bases at J; junction bases unmatched: 10. CDR3 length: 15 residues. The DNA of the CDR3 is TGCGCCAGCAGCCAAGGAGTCCGGGAGGATCGGGAGCAGTTCTTC. It yields the protein CASSQGVREDREQFF.

The genes are TRBV7-8 and TRBJ2-3, with 12 bases fitting TRBD2. Looked up from germline, CDR1 is SGHVS and CDR2 is FQNEAQ. CDR3 size: 17 residues. Trimming cost V 5 bases and J 5 bases; bases outside gene matches: 11. CDR3 amino acids: CASSPRLAGDVGDTQYF. CDR3 bases: TGTGCCAGCAGCCCGCGACTAGCGGGAGACGTCGGAGATACGCAGTATTTT.

This clonotype was counted ten times or more. In nucleotides, the CDR3 is TGTGCCAGCAGCCGGACAGGGGCAAATACCGGGGAGCTGTTTTTT. Its translation is CASSRTGANTGELFF. The chain links TRBV7-6 to TRBJ2-2; TRBD1 aligns across 9 bases. This CDR3 has 15 residues. Per germline, CDR1 SGHVS and CDR2 FNYEAQ. Germline trimming cut 5 bases from V and 5 bases from J; bases unmatched to any gene: 6.

The CDR3 is CSASRPPGGGDEKLFF. The CDR3 coding sequence is TGCAGTGCTAGCCGCCCTCCAGGGGGGGGGGATGAAAAACTGTTTTTT. The rearrangement joins TRBV20-1 to TRBJ1-4; 7 nucleotides align to TRBD1. CDR1 is DFQATT and CDR2 is SNEGSKA in the germline V gene (reference sequence). Trimming removed 3 bases from V and 6 bases from J; junction bases left unmatched: 13. The CDR3 totals 16 residues.

This chain joins TRBV5-4 and TRBJ2-7, with 7 bases fitting TRBD1. After removal of 1 base from V and 5 bases from J, the junction contained 3 bases not matched to a gene. Germline CDR1 is SGHNT and CDR2 is YYREEE (reference sequence). CDR3 length: 13 amino acids. CDR3 coding DNA: TGTGCCAGCAGCTTGCAGGGGGTTGACGAGCAGTACTTC. Translated, it gives CASSLQGVDEQYF.

The chain links TRBV5-5 to TRBJ2-4, with 8 bases fitting TRBD1. The J segment lost 10 bases and the V segment lost 5 bases, leaving 14 bases of the junction unmatched. This CDR3 has 15 amino acids. Germline values: CDR1 SGHKS, CDR2 YYEKEE (reference sequence). The DNA for the CDR3 is TGTGCCAGCAGTCGACTCGGGACAGGCGATGAGATTCAGTACTTC. Its translation is CASSRLGTGDEIQYF.